The 30 T cell receptor beta chains below all came from one sample that was sequenced in a study of OX40 agonist ivuxolimab in advanced cancers. Sequencing was performed with immunoSEQ multiplex PCR; in TCRdb, only in-frame clones are kept and a portion is missing. The sample has tens of thousands of clones, 75% to 90% seen once. The starting material was CD4+ or CD8+ T cells sorted from blood, obtained in a trial of the OX40 agonist ivuxolimab. These receptors originate from an adult with an advanced solid tumor such as melanoma, head and neck, liver or kidney cancer.

The genes are TRBV11-2 and TRBJ2-1; no definite D call. The CDR3 is made up of 13 amino acids. V lost 2 bases, J lost 6 bases, and 8 bases lay in between. Germline CDR1 reads SGHAT; CDR2 reads FQNNGV. CDR3 loop: CASSLRVGNEQFF. CDR3 in DNA: TGTGCCAGCAGCTTACGGGTGGGCAATGAGCAGTTCTTC.

This chain connects TRBV27 to TRBJ2-1; maybe TRBD2 (6 bases). Germline lookup yields CDR1 MNHEY and CDR2 SMNVEV (reference sequence). This CDR3 region has 17 residues. V was clipped by 3 bases and J by 10 bases, with 25 bases between them. This chain's CDR3 is CASSLVWGGLGVPEQFF. The CDR3 bases are TGTGCCAGCAGTTTGGTGTGGGGAGGACTGGGCGTCCCGGAGCAGTTCTTC.

The rearrangement links TRBV27 to TRBJ1-6, with TRBD1 matching 8 bases. CDR1 and CDR2 from the germline V gene are MNHEY and SMNVEV (reference sequence). J gave up 5 bases and V 7 bases, and 10 bases lay outside the gene matches. The CDR3 loop spans 16 amino acids. The CDR3 loop reads CASTDAGGLHNSPLHF. The CDR3 DNA follows: TGTGCCAGCACCGATGCAGGGGGCCTGCATAATTCACCCCTCCACTTT.

The chain combines TRBV5-4 with TRBJ1-5; 8 bases are a match to TRBD1. The germline V gene encodes CDR1 SGHNT and CDR2 YYREEE (reference sequence). The CDR3 runs to 15 residues. V was pared by 2 bases and J by 0 bases, with 1 base of the junction left unmatched. The CDR3 DNA is TGTGCCAGCAGCTTAGGGACAGGTAGCAATCAGCCCCAGCATTTT. This encodes CASSLGTGSNQPQHF. Variable domain in full (rest from reference TRBV5-4 and TRBJ1-5): ETGVTQSPTHLIKTRGQQVTLRCSSQSGHNTVSWYQQALGQGPQFIFQYYREEENGRGNFPPRFSGLQFPNYSSELNVNALELDDSALYLCASSLGTGSNQPQHFGDGTRLSIL.

A remark on this clone: The identical CDR3 is also encoded by other nucleotide sequences in the sample. The CDR3 loop reads CASGDRGPYEQYF. CDR3 DNA sequence: TGTGCCAGCGGGGACAGGGGACCCTACGAGCAGTACTTC. The V and J genes are TRBV27 and TRBJ2-7, with TRBD1 matching 10 bases. The germline CDR1 and CDR2 sequences are MNHEY and SMNVEV (reference sequence). Losses at the gene ends were 8 bases for V and 2 bases for J; bases not matched to a gene: 3. The CDR3 length is 13 residues.

The rearrangement joins TRBV6-5 to TRBJ2-3, with 13 bases aligning to TRBD2. Germline lookup yields CDR1 MNHEY and CDR2 SVGAGI. This CDR3 region has 15 residues. Trimming cost V 6 bases and J 3 bases; bases outside gene matches: 3. DNA for the CDR3: TGTGCCAGCAGCCTACTAGCGGGAGGGACAGATACGCAGTATTTT. This encodes CASSLLAGGTDTQYF.

The chain uses TRBV6-1 and TRBJ1-2; maybe TRBD1 (5 bases). The V and J ends lost 1 base and 1 base respectively, with 10 bases between them. The CDR3 is 15 residues long. Germline V gene data show CDR1 as MNHNS and CDR2 as SASEGT. CDR3: CASSEVRDGNYGYTF. The CDR3 nucleotides read TGTGCCAGCAGTGAAGTCCGGGACGGTAACTATGGCTACACCTTC.

The CDR3 reads CASSENEGAGELFF. For the CDR3, the DNA is TGTGCCAGCAGTGAAAACGAGGGGGCCGGGGAGCTGTTTTTT. The chain is built from TRBV6-1 and TRBJ2-2; a weak D match, TRBD1 (6 bases). The germline gives CDR1 MNHNS, CDR2 SASEGT. V was cut by 2 bases and J by 6 bases, with 10 bases left in between. This CDR3 spans 14 amino acids.

The gene calls are TRBV9 and TRBJ2-1; D possibly corresponds to TRBD1 (6 bases). V lost 4 bases and J 5 bases, leaving 16 bases between the germline ends. Germline assignment: CDR1 SGDLS and CDR2 YYNGEE. The length of the CDR3 is 15 residues. CDR3 in DNA: TGTGCCAGCAGCCCCCCGCCCAGGGGAAACAATGAGCAGTTCTTC. Its translation is CASSPPPRGNNEQFF.

This chain links TRBV7-9 with TRBJ2-1; D might be TRBD1 (6 bases). Germline V gene data show CDR1 as SEHNR and CDR2 as FQNEAQ (reference sequence). CDR3 size: 18 residues. V lost 0 bases, J lost 4 bases, and 19 bases lay in between. The CDR3 DNA sequence: TGTGCCAGCAGCTTAGCTTTTTCGGATCTAGGGGGATACAATGAGCAGTTCTTC. This sequence encodes CASSLAFSDLGGYNEQFF.

The gene calls are TRBV27 and TRBJ2-1; 16 nucleotides line up with TRBD2. This CDR3 region has 21 residues. Germline V gives CDR1 MNHEY, CDR2 SMNVEV (reference sequence). Trimming removed 4 bases from V and 6 bases from J; junction bases left unmatched: 18. CDR3 DNA sequence: TGTGCCAGCAGTTCACCGATGGGGACTAGCGGGAGGGTCTTTGAGGGCAATGAGCAGTTCTTC. Encoded protein: CASSSPMGTSGRVFEGNEQFF.

The chain employs TRBV4-1 and TRBJ1-3; D is unresolved. CDR1 and CDR2 from the germline V gene are MGHRA and YSYEKL. This CDR3 has 14 amino acids. V was shortened by 4 bases and J by 0 bases, with 7 bases between the two germline ends. CDR3 residues: CASSPDLSGNTIYF. The CDR3 DNA sequence: TGCGCCAGCAGCCCCGATCTCTCTGGAAACACCATATATTTT.

This chain joins TRBV6-1 and TRBJ1-2; TRBD1 might be the D (5 bases). Trimming shortened V by 6 bases and J by 2 bases, and 13 bases separated the two germline ends. Germline V gives CDR1 MNHNS, CDR2 SASEGT. CDR3 length: 14 residues. The CDR3 loop is CASSDWGSNYGYTF. CDR3 coding DNA: TGTGCCAGCAGCGACTGGGGCAGCAACTATGGCTACACCTTC.

This clone is large by share. The rearrangement uses TRBV7-8 and TRBJ1-5; D uncertain. The CDR3 has 15 amino acids. The V and J ends lost 1 base and 0 bases respectively, with 7 bases between them. Germline V gene sequence: CDR1 SGHVS, CDR2 FQNEAQ. This chain's CDR3 is CASSLGAHSNQPQHF. CDR3 DNA: TGTGCCAGCAGCTTAGGGGCCCATAGCAATCAGCCCCAGCATTTT.

The CDR3 is CASCSNRDHSYEQYF. The CDR3 DNA sequence: TGTGCCAGCTGTTCAAACCGGGACCATTCCTACGAGCAGTACTTC. The chain combines TRBV6-1 with TRBJ2-7; D tentatively reads TRBD1 or TRBD2 (5 bases each). The CDR3 extends over 15 amino acids. Per germline, CDR1 MNHNS and CDR2 SASEGT. Between the trimmed V and J ends, which lost 8 bases and 1 base, there was a span of 18 bases.

This sequence joins TRBV19 and TRBJ1-4, with TRBD1 matching over 7 bases. J lost 0 bases, V lost 5 bases, and 6 bases had no gene match. This CDR3 spans 16 amino acids. Germline V gene lookup returns CDR1 LNHDA and CDR2 SQIVND (reference sequence). The CDR3 DNA is TGTGCCAGTAGTGCTGGACAGGCGTCAACTAATGAAAAACTGTTTTTT. Translating it yields CASSAGQASTNEKLFF.

This chain uses TRBV7-9 with TRBJ2-2; D call uncertain. This CDR3 region has 15 residues. The V end was cut by 1 base, the J end by 1 base, with 7 bases between. The germline CDR1 and CDR2 sequences are SEHNR and FQNEAQ (reference sequence). The chain's CDR3 is CASSLVVGNTGELFF. The CDR3 DNA sequence: TGTGCCAGCAGCTTAGTAGTGGGGAACACCGGGGAGCTGTTTTTT.

J is TRBJ2-7 and V is TRBV28, with D tentatively TRBD1 (6 bases). Germline CDR1 reads MDHEN; CDR2 reads SYDVKM. V dropped 6 bases and J dropped 2 bases, with 14 bases sitting between them. CDR3 length: 14 residues. The CDR3 reads CASSLTGNAYEQYF. The DNA of the CDR3 is TGTGCCAGCAGCCTTACAGGGAATGCCTACGAGCAGTACTTC.

The chain employs TRBV27 and TRBJ2-7; the D gene is possibly TRBD1 (5 bases). CDR3 length: 14 amino acids. Germline CDR1 reads MNHEY; CDR2 reads SMNVEV (reference sequence). The ends were cut back, 6 bases at V and 5 bases at J, with 17 bases in the middle. The CDR3 DNA sequence: TGTGCCAGCAGCAGGGTTCGGCCTTCCAACGAGCAGTACTTC. This codes for CASSRVRPSNEQYF.

V gene TRBV2 combines with J gene TRBJ2-3; D is undetermined. The CDR3 loop spans 16 amino acids. Germline V gives CDR1 SNHLY, CDR2 FYNNEI. Trimming stripped 3 bases from V and 6 bases from J, with 19 bases between. CDR3 residues: CASSDDVGGWVDTQYF. The DNA of the CDR3 is TGTGCCAGCAGTGATGACGTCGGTGGGTGGGTGGATACGCAGTATTTT.

The rearrangement joins TRBV5-1 to TRBJ1-1, with TRBD1 identical over 8 bases. This CDR3 has 14 amino acids. CDR1 is SGHRS, CDR2 YFSETQ, per germline. V trimming: 0 bases; J trimming: 4 bases; junction bases outside the gene matches: 2. CDR3 nucleotides: TGCGCCAGCAGCTTGGGACAGGGGACCACTGAAGCTTTCTTT. Translation: CASSLGQGTTEAFF.

The chain links TRBV5-6 to TRBJ2-7; D is possibly TRBD1 (6 bases). V dropped 4 bases and J dropped 0 bases, with 23 bases sitting between them. Germline V gene lookup returns CDR1 SGHDT and CDR2 YYEEEE. The CDR3 length is 18 residues. CDR3 region: CASSQEPPDSPSSYEQYF. The CDR3 DNA sequence: TGTGCCAGCAGCCAAGAGCCCCCGGACAGCCCGAGCTCCTACGAGCAGTACTTC.

The chain carries TRBV27 and TRBJ2-1, with 12 bases lining up with TRBD2. The CDR3 spans 18 residues. The V and J ends lost 2 bases and 4 bases, in that order; junction bases with no gene match: 9. Germline V gives CDR1 MNHEY, CDR2 SMNVEV (reference sequence). The CDR3, as DNA: TGTGCCAGCAGTTTAACTCCCCCCGGGACTAGCGGGTACAATGAGCAGTTCTTC. It yields the protein CASSLTPPGTSGYNEQFF.

J is TRBJ2-3 and V is TRBV11-2; 8 bases line up with TRBD2. The junction had 12 bases not matched to a gene; V was cut back by 1 base and J by 3 bases. The CDR3 totals 18 residues. The V gene's germline CDR1 is SGHAT and CDR2 FQNNGV. The CDR3 loop is CASSLVPGGRSITDTQYF. The CDR3, as DNA: TGTGCCAGCAGCTTAGTGCCTGGCGGGAGGTCGATAACAGATACGCAGTATTTT. The full variable domain, in which reference TRBV11-2 and TRBJ2-3 provide the parts outside the CDR3, is EAGVAQSPRYKIIEKRQSVAFWCNPISGHATLYWYQQILGQGPKLLIQFQNNGVVDDSQLPKDRFSAERLKGVDSTLKIQPAKLEDSAVYLCASSLVPGGRSITDTQYFGPGTRLTVL.

This clone was observed once. A junction boundary mismatches the germline segment, possibly from a read error. The gene calls are TRBV9 and TRBJ1-2; D is unclear. The CDR3 is made up of 11 amino acids. Germline CDR1 SGDLS, CDR2 YYNGEE. For the CDR3, the DNA is TGTGCCAGCAGCGGAGACTATGGCCACACCTTC. Translation gives CASSGDYGHTF. The full variable domain, with the rest looked up from reference TRBV9 and TRBJ1-2, is DSGVTQTPKHLITATGQRVTLRCSPRSGDLSVYWYQQSLDQGLQFLIQYYNGEERAKGNILERFSAQQFPDLHSELNLSSLELGDSALYFCASSGDYGHTFGSGTRLTVV.

This clone showed up just once. The rearrangement joins TRBV10-3 to TRBJ2-7; 7 nucleotides line up with TRBD1. CDR1 is ENHRY and CDR2 is SYGVKD in the germline V gene. This CDR3 region has 17 residues. J was trimmed by 4 bases and V by 2 bases; bases with no gene match: 14. The CDR3: CAISEPISRDSLYEQYF. The CDR3 nucleotides read TGTGCCATCAGTGAGCCCATTTCCCGGGACAGCCTATACGAGCAGTACTTC.

CDR3 bases: TGTGCCAGTAGTATCGCGGGAGCAGCCCAGCATTTT. Translating it yields CASSIAGAAQHF. The V gene is TRBV19, the J gene TRBJ1-5; D ambiguous. Germline V gene sequence: CDR1 LNHDA, CDR2 SQIVND (reference sequence). The CDR3 runs to 12 residues. V gave up 3 bases and J gave up 11 bases, with 11 bases separating them.

A word on this clone: One end of the junction is discordant with germline, which a read error may explain. The V call is TRBV9, the J call TRBJ2-2; D gene unclear. Germline values: CDR1 SGDLS, CDR2 YYNGEE. The CDR3 length is 12 residues. The CDR3: CASSPNAGELFF. The DNA of the CDR3 is TGTGCCAGCAGTCCGAACGCCGGGGAGCTGTTTTTT.

V and J are TRBV2 and TRBJ2-4, with D tentatively TRBD1 (5 bases). Germline V gene sequence: CDR1 SNHLY, CDR2 FYNNEI. Deletions cut 7 bases from V and 4 bases from J, with 8 bases between. This CDR3 comprises 12 residues. DNA of the CDR3: TGTGCCAGCAAGGGGTCAAAAAACATTCAGTACTTC. Translating it yields CASKGSKNIQYF.

The sample holds one count of this clone. The chain uses TRBV7-9 and TRBJ1-5; 10 nucleotides agree with TRBD1. Germline loops: CDR1 SEHNR, CDR2 FQNEAQ (reference sequence). The CDR3 loop spans 15 amino acids. J was trimmed by 6 bases and V by 8 bases; bases with no gene match: 10. DNA of the CDR3: TGTGCCAGCGCGCCCGGGACAGGGGTTTTTCAGCCCCAGCATTTT. This translates into CASAPGTGVFQPQHF. The entire variable domain, with the rest obtained from reference TRBV7-9 and TRBJ1-5, is as follows: DTGVSQNPRHKITKRGQNVTFRCDPISEHNRLYWYRQTLGQGPEFLTYFQNEAQLEKSRLLSDRFSAERPKGSFSTLEIQRTEQGDSAMYLCASAPGTGVFQPQHFGDGTRLSIL.